The clone carrying this T cell receptor (beta chain) appeared a few times. Other DNA variants within this sample encode the same CDR3. The data stem from a study of blood T cell repertoires in COVID-19. Whole-study context: Material from acute and convalescent COVID-19 was sourced from the United States, Italy and Spain. Nucleic acid was either cDNA or gDNA, and it came from T cells, B-cell-depleted T cells, or PBMCs.

Germline CDR1 LGHNA, CDR2 YSLEER. V was trimmed by 0 bases and J by 2 bases, leaving 5 bases between them. The CDR3 consists of 14 residues. Original analysis: It was from reference gene primer amplification that nucleated cell counts were estimated. Libraries were prepared by immunoSEQ multiplex PCR; TCRdb keeps only in-frame clonotypes and omits some of them. From that table come the V and J calls and clone size; the DNA was used to work out D and trimming. The data contain fewer than 450,000 clones, around nine tenths of them singletons. This chain connects TRBV4-3 to TRBJ1-5; perhaps TRBD1 as D (5 bases). Sequenced sample: peripheral blood. The TCR was taken from a young woman who had recovered from COVID-19. Written as DNA, the CDR3 is TGCGCCAGCAGCCAAGACAGGGGCAATCAGCCCCAGCATTTT. It yields the protein CASSQDRGNQPQHF.